Below are 14 T cell receptor beta chains sequenced from a single sample in a study of cytomegalovirus exposure and HLA in healthy donors. Generated by immunoSEQ multiplex PCR, the TCRdb table keeps only in-frame clones and is missing some. The sample yields roughly 150,000 clones, just under 85% seen once. Specimen: PBMCs. These receptors were collected from a man aged 25 to 40 in good health and CMV-seropositive.

This clone has just a few counts. The rearrangement links TRBV4-3 to TRBJ2-2, with 7 nucleotides matching TRBD2. CDR1 is LGHNA, CDR2 YSLEER, per germline. The ends lost 3 bases at V and 6 bases at J; junction bases unmatched: 4. The CDR3 extends over 14 amino acids. CDR3 sequence reads: CASSQGGDAGELFF. The CDR3 DNA sequence: TGCGCCAGCAGCCAGGGGGGGGACGCCGGGGAGCTGTTTTTT.

This clone was found once. The chain combines TRBV18 with TRBJ2-1; D is undetermined. The germline V and J ends were trimmed by 2 bases and 10 bases, with 15 bases remaining between them. The CDR3 extends over 14 amino acids. The germline CDR1 and CDR2 sequences are KGHSH and LQKENI. The CDR3: CASSPTDQRAEQFF. DNA for the CDR3: TGTGCCAGCTCACCAACCGACCAGCGAGCCGAGCAGTTCTTC. The whole variable domain, remainder taken from reference TRBV18 and TRBJ2-1, is NAGVMQNPRHLVRRRGQEARLRCSPMKGHSHVYWYRQLPEEGLKFMVYLQKENIIDESGMPKERFSAEFPKEGPSILRIQQVVRGDSAAYFCASSPTDQRAEQFFGPGTRLTVL.

The CDR3 DNA reads as TGCGCCAGCAGCTCGGGACAGGGGGTCGAGACCCAGTACTTC. It specifies CASSSGQGVETQYF. The V call is TRBV5-1, the J call TRBJ2-5, with 11 bases identical to TRBD1. V trimming: 3 bases; J trimming: 5 bases; junction bases outside the gene matches: 3. The CDR3 runs to 14 residues. CDR1 and CDR2 (germline): SGHRS, YFSETQ.

The rearrangement links TRBV7-9 to TRBJ2-7; 8 bases fit TRBD1. Germline-derived CDR1 and CDR2 are SEHNR and FQNEAQ (reference sequence). This CDR3 region has 14 residues. The J segment lost 1 base and the V segment lost 2 bases, leaving 1 base of the junction unmatched. The CDR3 here is CASSLRQGSYEQYF. The CDR3 DNA reads TGTGCCAGCAGCTTACGACAGGGGTCCTACGAGCAGTACTTC.

This sequence joins TRBV11-3 and TRBJ2-7; D possibly corresponds to TRBD1 (5 bases). V lost 0 bases to trimming and J lost 6 bases, with 9 bases between them. Germline CDR1 and CDR2: SGHNT and YENEEA. The CDR3 length is 13 residues. CDR3 in amino acids: CASSLDQGGEQYF. In nucleotides, the CDR3 is TGTGCCAGCAGCTTAGACCAGGGCGGCGAGCAGTACTTC.

This clone is a singleton in its sample. V usage is TRBV11-2 and J usage is TRBJ1-1; possible D gene TRBD1, 6 bases. The CDR3 covers 15 residues. CDR1 SGHAT and CDR2 FQNNGV come from the germline V gene. V was pared by 3 bases and J by 1 base, with 12 bases between. CDR3 amino acids: CASSFRYRENTEAFF. The DNA of the CDR3 is TGTGCCAGCAGCTTTCGTTACAGGGAGAACACTGAAGCTTTCTTT.

The V gene is TRBV7-9, the J gene TRBJ1-2; possibly TRBD1 for D (5 bases). The V gene lost 3 bases and the J gene lost 7 bases, with 12 bases spanning the gap. CDR1 and CDR2 from the germline V gene are SEHNR and FQNEAQ (reference sequence). CDR3 length equals 13 residues. CDR3 in amino acids: CASSLGGGSGYTF. In nucleotides, the CDR3 is TGTGCCAGCAGCTTGGGGGGGGGAAGTGGCTACACCTTC.

The genes are TRBV9 and TRBJ2-5; a possible D gene is TRBD1 (5 bases). V was cut by 0 bases and J by 2 bases, with 8 bases left in between. This CDR3 is built from 14 residues. The germline V gene has CDR1 SGDLS and CDR2 YYNGEE. The DNA for the CDR3 is TGTGCCAGCAGCGTAGGGGGCGAACAAGAGACCCAGTACTTC. Amino acid sequence: CASSVGGEQETQYF.

The table lists this clone with a few counts. The J gene is TRBJ2-3, the V gene TRBV9; possible D gene TRBD2, 5 bases. CDR3 length: 16 residues. Germline CDR1 is SGDLS and CDR2 is YYNGEE. Trimming left V 0 bases short and J 2 bases short, with 13 bases between. The chain's CDR3 is CASSVGGSTLTDTQYF. The DNA for the CDR3 is TGTGCCAGCAGCGTAGGAGGGTCCACCCTCACAGATACGCAGTATTTT.

V gene TRBV5-1 combines with J gene TRBJ2-5; 9 nucleotides agree with TRBD1. The CDR3 is 13 residues long. After removal of 3 bases from V and 5 bases from J, the junction contained 2 bases not matched to a gene. From germline, CDR1 is SGHRS and CDR2 YFSETQ. CDR3 in DNA: TGCGCCAGCAGCTCGGACAGGGGTGAGACCCAGTACTTC. It translates to CASSSDRGETQYF.

The rearrangement links TRBV7-9 to TRBJ2-3; 7 nucleotides match TRBD2. Germline lookup yields CDR1 SEHNR and CDR2 FQNEAQ (reference sequence). Trimming removed 4 bases from V and 4 bases from J; junction bases left unmatched: 2. The CDR3 totals 13 residues. The CDR3: CASSWGGADTQYF. As DNA, the CDR3 is TGTGCCAGCAGCTGGGGAGGGGCAGATACGCAGTATTTT.

J is TRBJ2-3 and V is TRBV9; no definite D call. V lost 1 base to trimming and J lost 1 base, with 10 bases between them. This CDR3 is 15 amino acids long. From germline, CDR1 is SGDLS and CDR2 YYNGEE. The DNA for the CDR3 is TGTGCCAGCAGCGTATTTGCGACTCGCACAGATACGCAGTATTTT. This encodes CASSVFATRTDTQYF.

As for this clone: Other DNA sequences in this sample translate to the same CDR3. The chain has TRBV5-1 and TRBJ1-1, with D tentatively TRBD1 (5 bases). Trimming took 3 bases from V and 3 from J, leaving 12 bases between them. The CDR3 sequence is 14 residues long. Per germline, CDR1 SGHRS and CDR2 YFSETQ. The CDR3 DNA reads as TGCGCCAGCAGCTCTCAGGGTTTGGACACTGAAGCTTTCTTT. Protein: CASSSQGLDTEAFF.

This sequence joins TRBV29-1 and TRBJ2-1; 9 bases are a match to TRBD2. The germline V gene has CDR1 SQVTM and CDR2 ANQGSEA. The CDR3 is 15 residues long. V was clipped by 2 bases and J by 4 bases; unmatched bases: 6. In nucleotides, the CDR3 is TGCAGCGTTGAAACCCGACTAGCGGAATACAATGAGCAGTTCTTC. It encodes CSVETRLAEYNEQFF.